These T cell receptor beta chains were read from a single sample in a study of vaccination effects on CD4 cells after COVID-19. TCRdb keeps only in-frame clones here, not all; method: immunoSEQ multiplex PCR. The data show around 30,000 clones, roughly two thirds seen once. Antigen specificity for these receptors is unknown. The sequencing here drew on CD4+ T cells from PBMCs cultured with HCoV-229E spike peptides, taken before COVID-19 vaccination. These receptors originate from a human donor who received a COVID-19 vaccine. Both conserved end residues are part of each CDR3. The D gene is left open where the match is weak. The listing skips clone size in some rows; elsewhere it reads once, few, many or a size class.

cdr3_length	d_call	v_call	j_call	clone_size	cdr3_nt	cdr3_aa
14	.	TRBV11-2	TRBJ2-5	.	TGTGCCAGCAGCTTAGAGGCAGGCATAAGAGGCCAGTACTTC	CASSLEAGIRGQYF
19	.	TRBV7-2	TRBJ1-5	.	TGTGCCAGCAGCTTAAGGTTCGAATCGGGGAGGCCCCGCAATCAGCCCCAGCATTTT	CASSLRFESGRPRNQPQHF
16	TRBD2	TRBV9	TRBJ2-1	.	TGTGCCAGCAGCGGCGGGGGGTTCAGCTCCTACAATGAGCAGTTCTTC	CASSGGGFSSYNEQFF
13	.	TRBV9	TRBJ1-2	.	TGTGCCAGCAGCGAGTCCACGGGTGGGGGCTACACCTTC	CASSESTGGGYTF
15	.	TRBV24-1	TRBJ2-7	.	TGTGCCACCATTAAGGCGGGACAGAAAGTTTACGAGCAGTACTTC	CATIKAGQKVYEQYF
12	.	TRBV30	TRBJ2-1	once	TGTGCCTGGAGCCACCAGGGAGGTGAGCAGTTCTTC	CAWSHQGGEQFF
14	.	TRBV5-1	TRBJ1-5	.	TGCGCCAGCAGCCCGGACAGTCGCAATCAGCCCCAGCATTTT	CASSPDSRNQPQHF
19	TRBD2	TRBV18	TRBJ2-3	.	TGTGCCAGCTCGCTTATGAGGCCCCTTAGCGGGGGAAGCACAGATACGCAGTATTTT	CASSLMRPLSGGSTDTQYF
16	.	TRBV9	TRBJ2-2	.	TGTGCCAGCAGCGTAACGGGGGAGCCGAACACCGGGGAGCTGTTTTTT	CASSVTGEPNTGELFF
13	.	TRBV12-5	TRBJ1-2	.	TGTGCTAGTGGAAAGGGGGAGATCTATGGCTACACCTTC	CASGKGEIYGYTF
16	.	TRBV9	TRBJ1-2	few	TGTGCCAGCAGCCGATCTCCTCGACAGTCTAACTATGGCTACACCTTC	CASSRSPRQSNYGYTF
16	TRBD1	TRBV4-2	TRBJ1-1	.	TGTGCCAGCAGCCAAGAAACAGGGGGCGCTGGCACTGAAGCTTTCTTT	CASSQETGGAGTEAFF
16	.	TRBV4-3	TRBJ1-1	few	TGCGCCAGCAGCCAAGAGGGGTACGACAGGTCCAGTGAAGCTTTCTTT	CASSQEGYDRSSEAFF
15	TRBD2	TRBV6-5	TRBJ2-3	.	TGTGCCAGCATTCCGACTAGCGGGAGGGCAGATACGCAGTATTTT	CASIPTSGRADTQYF
17	.	TRBV28	TRBJ2-7	.	TGTGCCAGCAGTTTCCGATACACGGGTCTAGGCGCCTACGAGCAGTACTTC	CASSFRYTGLGAYEQYF
14	TRBD1	TRBV6-2/TRBV6-3	TRBJ1-4	.	TGTGCCAGCAGTCAGACAGGGGCGACTGAAAAACTGTTTTTT	CASSQTGATEKLFF
14	.	TRBV21-1	TRBJ2-2	.	TGTGCCAGGGGGGGGACAGGGAACACCGGGGAGCTGTTTTTT	CARGGTGNTGELFF
16	TRBD2	TRBV6-6	TRBJ2-3	few	TGTGCCAGCAGTTACGGTAGCGGGATTGGGACAGATACGCAGTATTTT	CASSYGSGIGTDTQYF
13	.	TRBV25-1	TRBJ2-3	.	TGTGCCAGCAGTGAATTCAGCACAGATACGCAGTATTTT	CASSEFSTDTQYF
14	TRBD2	TRBV19	TRBJ2-5	.	TGTGCCAGTAGTAGCGGGGGGGCCGGAGAGACCCAGTACTTC	CASSSGGAGETQYF
15	TRBD1	TRBV11-3	TRBJ2-3	.	TGTGCCAGCAGCTTACGACAGGGGGCTTCAGATACGCAGTATTTT	CASSLRQGASDTQYF
16	.	TRBV5-6	TRBJ2-2	.	TGTGCCAGCAGCTTAGGGGGTCCCTGGGGCACCGGGGAGCTGTTTTTT	CASSLGGPWGTGELFF
14	.	TRBV9	TRBJ2-5	.	TGTGCCAGCAGCTATGGGGCTAGGGGAGAGACCCAGTACTTC	CASSYGARGETQYF
14	TRBD2	TRBV7-2	TRBJ2-7	.	TGTGCCAGCAGCTTACAGCGGGGGGAGGGGGAGCAGTACTTC	CASSLQRGEGEQYF
18	TRBD2	TRBV5-5	TRBJ2-1	.	TGTGCCAGCAGCATGACTAGCGGGATAGGTAGGACCTACAATGAGCAGTTCTTC	CASSMTSGIGRTYNEQFF
16	.	TRBV6-5	TRBJ1-2	.	TGTGCCAGCAGTAACTCACAGGGATCAACTAACTATGGCTACACCTTC	CASSNSQGSTNYGYTF
19	.	TRBV24-1	TRBJ2-6	.	TGTGCCACCAGTGTTGTAACCCCTAAAGGGGAGCGAGGGGCCAACGTCCTGACTTTC	CATSVVTPKGERGANVLTF
11	.	TRBV20-1	TRBJ2-7	few	TGCAGTGCTAAGAACCCCTACGAGCAGTACTTC	CSAKNPYEQYF
13	.	TRBV7-9	TRBJ1-1	.	TGTGCCAGCAGCTTAGATGCGAACACTGAAGCTTTCTTT	CASSLDANTEAFF
14	TRBD1	TRBV7-8	TRBJ1-2	.	TGTGCCAGCAGCCGAGCAGGGGGCGACTATGGCTACACCTTC	CASSRAGGDYGYTF
13	TRBD1	TRBV6-6	TRBJ1-1	few	TGTGCCAGCTCTTCCGGGACAGGGAATGAAGCTTTCTTT	CASSSGTGNEAFF
16	TRBD2	TRBV9	TRBJ2-1	.	TGTGCCAGCAGCCCAGTCGGGGGGGCCGCCTACAATGAGCAGTTCTTC	CASSPVGGAAYNEQFF
13	.	TRBV28	TRBJ1-1	few	TGTGCCAGCAGTTTGGGGACGAACACTGAAGCTTTCTTT	CASSLGTNTEAFF
16	.	TRBV5-1	TRBJ2-2	once	TGCGCCAGCAGCTTCACCGGGACACCGAACACCGGGGAGCTGTTTTTT	CASSFTGTPNTGELFF
14	.	TRBV18	TRBJ1-1	.	TGTGCCAGCTCACCCGGACAGACGAACACTGAAGCTTTCTTT	CASSPGQTNTEAFF
14	.	TRBV18	TRBJ1-1	few	TGTGCCAGCTCACCACCCGGGGGCAAGGCTGAAGCTTTCTTT	CASSPPGGKAEAFF
15	.	TRBV6-1	TRBJ1-5	few	TGTGCCAGCAGTGAATCGGCAGGGTTAAATCAGCCCCAGCATTTT	CASSESAGLNQPQHF
14	TRBD2	TRBV5-1	TRBJ2-1	.	TGCGCCAGCAGCGATCGGGATAGCGGGAGTGAGCAGTTCTTC	CASSDRDSGSEQFF
14	.	TRBV9	TRBJ1-1	.	TGTGCCAGCAGCGTATGGGGGGGGAACACTGAAGCTTTCTTT	CASSVWGGNTEAFF
14	.	TRBV5-4	TRBJ2-7	few	TGTGCCAGCAGCTTAGAAGTGGGATCTTACGAGCAGTACTTC	CASSLEVGSYEQYF
14	TRBD2	TRBV24-1	TRBJ2-1	.	TGTGCCACCAGGGGACTAGCGGGAAGCAATGAGCAGTTCTTC	CATRGLAGSNEQFF
12	.	TRBV12-5	TRBJ1-2	few	TGTGCTAGTGGTTCAGGGGCCTATGGCTACACCTTC	CASGSGAYGYTF
12	.	TRBV18	TRBJ2-7	.	TGTGCCAGCTCACCACAAGAACAAGGGCAGTACTTC	CASSPQEQGQYF
18	.	TRBV7-9	TRBJ2-7	.	TGTGCCAGCAGCTTAGGAGCCTGGCGGGGGCGCATGGACCACGAGCAGTACTTC	CASSLGAWRGRMDHEQYF
13	.	TRBV6-1	TRBJ1-2	.	TGTGCCAGCAGTGAAGGGACAGTCCATGGCTACACCTTC	CASSEGTVHGYTF
15	TRBD2	TRBV10-2	TRBJ2-5	.	TGCGCCAGCAGCTGGGGACTAGCGGGGGCGGAGACCCAGTACTTC	CASSWGLAGAETQYF
13	.	TRBV28	TRBJ1-1	.	TGTGCCAGCAGTTCTCGATGGAGTGGCGAAGCTTTCTTT	CASSSRWSGEAFF
13	TRBD2	TRBV7-2	TRBJ2-7	.	TGTGCCAGCAGCTTAACGCGGGAGTCGGTGCAGTACTTC	CASSLTRESVQYF
17	TRBD2	TRBV5-1	TRBJ2-5	.	TGCGCCAGCAGCTTGGGGACTAGCGGGCCCACCCCGCGGACCCAGTACTTC	CASSLGTSGPTPRTQYF
15	TRBD1	TRBV23-1	TRBJ2-7	.	TGCGCCAGCAGACTACGCGACAGGGACCGATACGAGCAGTACTTC	CASRLRDRDRYEQYF
14	.	TRBV30	TRBJ2-7	.	TGTGCCTGGAGTTGGGTCAGTTCTTCCTACGAGCAGTACTTC	CAWSWVSSSYEQYF
15	.	TRBV5-5	TRBJ1-2	.	TGTGCCAGCAGCTTCTCTCCAAACCGAGACTATGGCTACACCTTC	CASSFSPNRDYGYTF